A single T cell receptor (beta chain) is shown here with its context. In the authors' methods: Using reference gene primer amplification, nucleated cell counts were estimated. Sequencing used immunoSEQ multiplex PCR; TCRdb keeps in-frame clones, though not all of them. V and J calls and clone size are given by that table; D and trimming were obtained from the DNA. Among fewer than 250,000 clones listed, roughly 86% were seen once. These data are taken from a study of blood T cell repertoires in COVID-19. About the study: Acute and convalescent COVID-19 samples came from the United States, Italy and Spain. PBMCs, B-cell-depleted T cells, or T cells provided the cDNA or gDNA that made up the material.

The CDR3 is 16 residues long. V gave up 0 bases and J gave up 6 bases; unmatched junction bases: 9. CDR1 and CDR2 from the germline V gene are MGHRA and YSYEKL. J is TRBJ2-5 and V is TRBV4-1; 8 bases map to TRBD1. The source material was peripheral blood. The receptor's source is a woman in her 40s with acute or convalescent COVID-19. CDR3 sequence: CASSQDGQGRTKTQYF. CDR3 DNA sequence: TGCGCCAGCAGCCAAGACGGACAGGGTAGGACGAAGACCCAGTACTTC.